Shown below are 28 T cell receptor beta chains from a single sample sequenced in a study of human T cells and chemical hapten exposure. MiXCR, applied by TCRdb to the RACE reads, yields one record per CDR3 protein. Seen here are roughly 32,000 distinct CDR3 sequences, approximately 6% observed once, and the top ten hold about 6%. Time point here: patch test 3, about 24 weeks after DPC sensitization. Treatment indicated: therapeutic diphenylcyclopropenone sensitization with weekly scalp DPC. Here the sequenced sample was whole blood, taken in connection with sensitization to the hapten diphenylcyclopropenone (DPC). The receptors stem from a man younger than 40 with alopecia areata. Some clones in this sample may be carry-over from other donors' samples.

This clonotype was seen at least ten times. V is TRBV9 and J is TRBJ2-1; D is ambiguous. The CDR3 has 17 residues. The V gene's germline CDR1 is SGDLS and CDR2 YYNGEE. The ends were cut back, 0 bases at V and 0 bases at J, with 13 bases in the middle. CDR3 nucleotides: TGTGCCAGCAGCGTAGGCCCACTTCGAAGCTCCTACAATGAGCAGTTCTTC. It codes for CASSVGPLRSSYNEQFF. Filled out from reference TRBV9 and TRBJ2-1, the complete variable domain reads DSGVTQTPKHLITATGQRVTLRCSPRSGDLSVYWYQQSLDQGLQFLIQYYNGEERAKGNILERFSAQQFPDLHSELNLSSLELGDSALYFCASSVGPLRSSYNEQFFGPGTRLTVL.

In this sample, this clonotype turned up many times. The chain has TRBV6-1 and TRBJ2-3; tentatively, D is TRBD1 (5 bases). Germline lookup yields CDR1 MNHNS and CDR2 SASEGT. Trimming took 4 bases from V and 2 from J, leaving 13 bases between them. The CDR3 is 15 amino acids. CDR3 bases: TGTGCCAGCAGTGGGGAAGGGGTGTCCACAGATACGCAGTATTTT. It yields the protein CASSGEGVSTDTQYF.

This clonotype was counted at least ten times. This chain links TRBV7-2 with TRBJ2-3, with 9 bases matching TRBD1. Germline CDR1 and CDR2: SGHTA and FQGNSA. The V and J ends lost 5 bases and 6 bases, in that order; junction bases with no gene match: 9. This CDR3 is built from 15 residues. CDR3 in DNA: TGTGCCAGCAGCCCCGAGCGACAGGGGGTCGATACGCAGTATTTT. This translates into CASSPERQGVDTQYF.

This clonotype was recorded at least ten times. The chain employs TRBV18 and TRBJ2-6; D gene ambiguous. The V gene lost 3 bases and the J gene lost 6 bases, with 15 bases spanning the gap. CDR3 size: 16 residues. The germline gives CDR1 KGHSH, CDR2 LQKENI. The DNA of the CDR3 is TGTGCCAGCTCACCCATCCACCAGAACCAGGCCAACGTCCTGACTTTC. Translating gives CASSPIHQNQANVLTF.

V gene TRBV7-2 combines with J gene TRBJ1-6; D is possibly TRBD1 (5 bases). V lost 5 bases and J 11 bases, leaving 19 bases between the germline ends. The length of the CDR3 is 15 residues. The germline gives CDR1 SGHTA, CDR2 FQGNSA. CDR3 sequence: CASSPRTTAGAPLHF. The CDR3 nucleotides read TGTGCCAGCAGCCCCCGAACGACAGCCGGCGCACCCCTCCACTTT.

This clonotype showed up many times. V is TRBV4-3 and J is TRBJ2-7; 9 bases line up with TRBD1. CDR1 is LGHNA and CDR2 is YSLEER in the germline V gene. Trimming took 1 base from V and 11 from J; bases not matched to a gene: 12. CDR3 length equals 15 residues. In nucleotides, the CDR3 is TGCGCCAGCAGCCAAGGGCGGGGACAGGGCCTTATGGAGTACTTC. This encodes CASSQGRGQGLMEYF.

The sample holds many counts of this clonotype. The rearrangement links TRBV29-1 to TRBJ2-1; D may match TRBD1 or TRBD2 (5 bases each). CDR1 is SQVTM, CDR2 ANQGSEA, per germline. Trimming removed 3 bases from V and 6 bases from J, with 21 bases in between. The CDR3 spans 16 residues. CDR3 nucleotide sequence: TGCAGCGTTGATGGTTGGGCGGTTATGGGGGTCAATGAGCAGTTCTTC. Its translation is CSVDGWAVMGVNEQFF.

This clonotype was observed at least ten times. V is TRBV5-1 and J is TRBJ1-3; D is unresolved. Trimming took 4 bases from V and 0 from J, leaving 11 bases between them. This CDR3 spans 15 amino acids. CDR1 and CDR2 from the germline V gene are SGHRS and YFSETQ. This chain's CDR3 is CASSPDGNSGNTIYF. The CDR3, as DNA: TGCGCCAGCAGCCCGGACGGGAACTCTGGAAACACCATATATTTT. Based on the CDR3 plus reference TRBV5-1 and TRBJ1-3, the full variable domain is KAGVTQTPRYLIKTRGQQVTLSCSPISGHRSVSWYQQTPGQGLQFLFEYFSETQRNKGNFPGRFSGRQFSNSRSEMNVSTLELGDSALYLCASSPDGNSGNTIYFGEGSWLTVV.

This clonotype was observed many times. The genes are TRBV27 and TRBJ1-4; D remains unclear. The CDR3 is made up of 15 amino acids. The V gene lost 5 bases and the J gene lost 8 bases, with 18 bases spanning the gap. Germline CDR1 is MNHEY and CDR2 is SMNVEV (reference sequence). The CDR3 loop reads CASSPSLRKGEKLFF. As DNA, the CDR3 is TGTGCCAGCAGTCCTTCCCTCCGCAAAGGGGAAAAACTGTTTTTT.

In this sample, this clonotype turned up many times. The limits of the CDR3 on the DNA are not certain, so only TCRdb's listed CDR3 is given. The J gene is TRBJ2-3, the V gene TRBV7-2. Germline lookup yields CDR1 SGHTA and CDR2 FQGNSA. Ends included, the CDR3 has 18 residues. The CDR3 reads CYLCASSSIATGTDTQYF.

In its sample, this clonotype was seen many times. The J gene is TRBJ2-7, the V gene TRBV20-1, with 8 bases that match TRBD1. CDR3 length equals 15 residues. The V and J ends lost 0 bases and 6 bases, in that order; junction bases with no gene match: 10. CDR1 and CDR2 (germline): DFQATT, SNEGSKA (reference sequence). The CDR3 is CSARDPQGASAEQYF. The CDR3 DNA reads TGCAGTGCTAGAGATCCCCAGGGGGCGAGCGCCGAGCAGTACTTC.

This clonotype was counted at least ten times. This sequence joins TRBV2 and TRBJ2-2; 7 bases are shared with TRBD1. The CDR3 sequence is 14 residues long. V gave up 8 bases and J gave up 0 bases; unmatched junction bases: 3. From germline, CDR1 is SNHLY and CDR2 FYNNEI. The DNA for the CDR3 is TGTGCCAGCTTGGGACAGACGAACACCGGGGAGCTGTTTTTT. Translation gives CASLGQTNTGELFF. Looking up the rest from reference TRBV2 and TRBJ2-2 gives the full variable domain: EPEVTQTPSHQVTQMGQEVILRCVPISNHLYFYWYRQILGQKVEFLVSFYNNEISEKSEIFDDQFSVERPDGSNFTLKIRSTKLEDSAMYFCASLGQTNTGELFFGEGSRLTVL.

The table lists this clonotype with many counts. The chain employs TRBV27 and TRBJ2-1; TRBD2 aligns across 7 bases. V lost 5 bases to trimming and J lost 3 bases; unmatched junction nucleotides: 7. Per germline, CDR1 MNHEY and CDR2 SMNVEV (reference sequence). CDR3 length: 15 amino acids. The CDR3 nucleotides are TGTGCCAGCAGTGCCGGGGGGACTATCTACAATGAGCAGTTCTTC. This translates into CASSAGGTIYNEQFF.

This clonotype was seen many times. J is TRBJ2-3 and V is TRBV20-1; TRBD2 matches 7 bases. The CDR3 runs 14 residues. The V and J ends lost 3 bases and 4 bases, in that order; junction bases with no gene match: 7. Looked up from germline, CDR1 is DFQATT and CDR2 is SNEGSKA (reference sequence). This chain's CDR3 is CSASGGSRSDTQYF. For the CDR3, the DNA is TGCAGTGCTAGTGGCGGGAGTAGGTCAGATACGCAGTATTTT.

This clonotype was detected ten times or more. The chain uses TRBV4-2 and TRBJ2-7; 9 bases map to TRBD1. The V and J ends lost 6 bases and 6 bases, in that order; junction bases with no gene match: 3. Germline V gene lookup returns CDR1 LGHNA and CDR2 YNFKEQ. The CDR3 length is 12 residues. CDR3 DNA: TGTGCCAGCAGTCCGACAGGGGGCGAGCAGTACTTC. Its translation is CASSPTGGEQYF.

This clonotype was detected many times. The CDR3 coding sequence is TGTGCCAGCAGCGTAGGAGGGTATGAGGTCACTGAAGCTTTCTTT. Its translation is CASSVGGYEVTEAFF. The chain uses TRBV9 and TRBJ1-1; D remains ambiguous. Per germline, CDR1 SGDLS and CDR2 YYNGEE. This CDR3 spans 15 amino acids. V dropped 0 bases and J dropped 4 bases, with 13 bases sitting between them.

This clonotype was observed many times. The CDR3 DNA is TGCAGCGTTGGCCCCGGGGCTAGCGGGGGAGATACGCAGTATTTT. It is translated as CSVGPGASGGDTQYF. The chain links TRBV29-1 to TRBJ2-3; 10 bases match TRBD2. V lost 4 bases, J lost 5 bases, and 9 bases stayed unmatched. This CDR3 region has 15 residues. Germline CDR1 reads SQVTM; CDR2 reads ANQGSEA.

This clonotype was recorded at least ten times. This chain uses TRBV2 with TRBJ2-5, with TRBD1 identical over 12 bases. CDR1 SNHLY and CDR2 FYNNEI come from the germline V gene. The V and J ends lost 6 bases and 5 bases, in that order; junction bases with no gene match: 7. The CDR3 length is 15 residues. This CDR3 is CASRERDRGRETQYF. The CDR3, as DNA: TGTGCCAGCAGGGAACGGGACAGGGGGCGGGAGACCCAGTACTTC.

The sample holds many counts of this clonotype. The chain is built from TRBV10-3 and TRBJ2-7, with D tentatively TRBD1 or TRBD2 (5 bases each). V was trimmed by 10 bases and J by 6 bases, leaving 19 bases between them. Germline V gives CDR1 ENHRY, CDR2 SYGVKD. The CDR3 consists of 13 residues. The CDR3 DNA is TGTGCCACGATGGGACCGACCTATGGCGAGCAGTACTTC. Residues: CATMGPTYGEQYF.

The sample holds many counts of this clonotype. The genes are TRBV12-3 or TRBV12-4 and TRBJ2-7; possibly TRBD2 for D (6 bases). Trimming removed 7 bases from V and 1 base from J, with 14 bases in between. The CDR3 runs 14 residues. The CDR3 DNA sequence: TGTGCCAGCAACCTCTCGGGGGTGTCCTACGAGCAGTACTTC. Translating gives CASNLSGVSYEQYF.

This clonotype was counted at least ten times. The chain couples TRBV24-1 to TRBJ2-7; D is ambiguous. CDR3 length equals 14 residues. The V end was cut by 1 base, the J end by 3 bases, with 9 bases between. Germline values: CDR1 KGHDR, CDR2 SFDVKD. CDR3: CATSDFKDRYEQYF. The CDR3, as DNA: TGTGCCACCAGTGATTTCAAAGACCGCTACGAGCAGTACTTC.

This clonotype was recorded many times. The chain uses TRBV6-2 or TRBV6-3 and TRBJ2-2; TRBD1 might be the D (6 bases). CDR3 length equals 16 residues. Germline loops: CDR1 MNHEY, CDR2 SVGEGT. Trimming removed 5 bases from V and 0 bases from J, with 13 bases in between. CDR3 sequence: CASSLYGQSNTGELFF. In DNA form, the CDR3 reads TGTGCCAGCAGTCTATATGGACAGTCGAACACCGGGGAGCTGTTTTTT.

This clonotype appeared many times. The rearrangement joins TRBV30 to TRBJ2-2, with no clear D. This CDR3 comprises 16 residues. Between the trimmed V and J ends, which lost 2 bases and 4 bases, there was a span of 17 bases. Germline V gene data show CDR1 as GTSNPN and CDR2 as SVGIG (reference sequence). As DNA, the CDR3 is TGTGCCTGGAGTATCGCGGTTACCTGGGGCACCGGGGAGCTGTTTTTT. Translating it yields CAWSIAVTWGTGELFF.

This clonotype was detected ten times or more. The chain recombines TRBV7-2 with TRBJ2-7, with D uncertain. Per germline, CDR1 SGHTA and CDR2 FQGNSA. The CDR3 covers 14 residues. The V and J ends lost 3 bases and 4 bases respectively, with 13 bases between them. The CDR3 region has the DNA TGTGCCAGCAGCTTGGCCGGACGACTTTACGAGCAGTACTTC. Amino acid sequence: CASSLAGRLYEQYF.

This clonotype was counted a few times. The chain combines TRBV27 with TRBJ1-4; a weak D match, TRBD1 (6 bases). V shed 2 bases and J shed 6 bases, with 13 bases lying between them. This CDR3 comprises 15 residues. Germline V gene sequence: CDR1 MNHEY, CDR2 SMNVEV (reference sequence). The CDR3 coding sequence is TGTGCCAGCAGTTTAGACGACAGGCTGGATGAAAAACTGTTTTTT. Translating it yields CASSLDDRLDEKLFF.

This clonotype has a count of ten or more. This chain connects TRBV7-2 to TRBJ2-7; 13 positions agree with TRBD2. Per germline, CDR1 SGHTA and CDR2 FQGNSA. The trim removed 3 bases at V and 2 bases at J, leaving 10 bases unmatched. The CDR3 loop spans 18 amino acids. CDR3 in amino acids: CASSFRGAGTSGTYEQYF. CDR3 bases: TGTGCCAGCAGCTTCAGGGGCGCTGGGACTAGCGGGACCTACGAGCAGTACTTC.

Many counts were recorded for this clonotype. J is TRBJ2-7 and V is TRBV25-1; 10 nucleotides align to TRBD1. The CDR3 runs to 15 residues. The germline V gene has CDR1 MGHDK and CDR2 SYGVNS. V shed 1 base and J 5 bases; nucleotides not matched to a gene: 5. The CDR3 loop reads CASSESGTGDDEQYF. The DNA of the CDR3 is TGTGCCAGCAGTGAATCCGGGACAGGGGATGACGAGCAGTACTTC.

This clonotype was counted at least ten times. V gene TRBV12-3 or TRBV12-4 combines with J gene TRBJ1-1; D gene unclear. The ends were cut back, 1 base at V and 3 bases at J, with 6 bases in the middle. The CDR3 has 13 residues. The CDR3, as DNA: TGTGCCAGCAGTTTAGGGCCCCACACTGAAGCTTTCTTT. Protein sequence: CASSLGPHTEAFF.